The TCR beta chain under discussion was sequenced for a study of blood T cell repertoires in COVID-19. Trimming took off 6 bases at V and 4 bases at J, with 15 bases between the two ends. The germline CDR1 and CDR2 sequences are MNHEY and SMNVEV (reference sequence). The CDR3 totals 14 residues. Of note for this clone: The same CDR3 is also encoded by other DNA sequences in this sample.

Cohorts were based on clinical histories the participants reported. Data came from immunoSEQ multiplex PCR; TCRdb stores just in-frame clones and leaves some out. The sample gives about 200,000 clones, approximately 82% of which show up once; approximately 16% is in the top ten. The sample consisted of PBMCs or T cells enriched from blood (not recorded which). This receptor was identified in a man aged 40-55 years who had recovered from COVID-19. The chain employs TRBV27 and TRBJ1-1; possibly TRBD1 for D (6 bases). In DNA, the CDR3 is TGTGCCAGCAGCTCGCGCCGGGGGGCCACTGAAGCTTTCTTT. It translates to CASSSRRGATEAFF.